This entry lists 29 T cell receptor beta chains sequenced from one sample in a study of blood T cell repertoires in COVID-19 (dated by TCRdb to between 2020 and 2021). The library came from the immunoSEQ multiplex PCR assay. TCRdb obtained this table from immuneACCESS and retained in-frame rearrangements with V and J assigned. These tables miss some clones; where compared with another copy, unresolved V genes account for less than half of the shortfall, and the remainder is unexplained. Within this sample are about 270,000 clones, with about 91% of them counted one time only. The top ten clonotypes cover approximately 2.9% of the sample. Material: PBMCs or T cells enriched from blood (not recorded which). The receptors here all came from a man in his forties who had been exposed to COVID-19.

V is TRBV19 and J is TRBJ2-7, with 9 bases that match TRBD1. Per germline, CDR1 LNHDA and CDR2 SQIVND (reference sequence). The CDR3 runs to 15 residues. With 6 bases clipped from V and 3 bases from J, the junction kept 9 bases outside the gene matches. DNA for the CDR3: TGTGCCAGTAGGCATAGGGACAGGGAGATCTACGAGCAGTACTTC. This gives the protein CASRHRDREIYEQYF.

The chain couples TRBV11-3 to TRBJ1-1, with D perhaps TRBD1 (5 bases). This CDR3 is 17 amino acids long. Deletions cut 0 bases from V and 0 bases from J, with 14 bases between. Germline CDR1 and CDR2: SGHNT and YENEEA. The CDR3 bases are TGTGCCAGCAGCTTAGAGGGGCCACCCAACATGAACACTGAAGCTTTCTTT. It specifies CASSLEGPPNMNTEAFF.

The J gene is TRBJ2-1, the V gene TRBV9; TRBD2 matches 7 bases. Germline CDR1 and CDR2: SGDLS and YYNGEE. The trim removed 0 bases at V and 7 bases at J, leaving 7 bases unmatched. CDR3 size: 15 residues. The CDR3 spells CASSVVGGSRNEQFF. The CDR3 DNA follows: TGTGCCAGCAGCGTAGTCGGCGGGAGCCGGAATGAGCAGTTCTTC.

The chain combines TRBV3-1 (or the pseudogene TRBV3-2) with TRBJ2-2, with 12 bases fitting TRBD2. Germline V gene sequence: CDR1 LGHDT, CDR2 YNNKEL (reference sequence). V trimming: 5 bases; J trimming: 6 bases; junction bases outside the gene matches: 13. The CDR3 loop spans 18 amino acids. The chain's CDR3 is CASSYRTSGTGTAGELFF. The CDR3 bases are TGTGCCAGCAGCTACAGGACTAGCGGGACCGGTACGGCCGGGGAGCTGTTTTTT.

The chain recombines TRBV7-2 with TRBJ2-7; 10 bases align to TRBD2. Losses at the gene ends were 5 bases for V and 0 bases for J; bases not matched to a gene: 7. Germline-derived CDR1 and CDR2 are SGHTA and FQGNSA. This CDR3 comprises 16 residues. The CDR3 DNA sequence: TGTGCCAGCAGCGGCCCCGGGACTAGCGTCTCCTACGAGCAGTACTTC. Translation: CASSGPGTSVSYEQYF.

The chain couples TRBV27 to TRBJ2-1; a weak D match, TRBD2 (6 bases). V lost 0 bases to trimming and J lost 7 bases, with 10 bases between them. Germline CDR1 is MNHEY and CDR2 is SMNVEV (reference sequence). The CDR3 totals 14 residues. The CDR3 is CASSLSGAGNEQFF. The CDR3 DNA reads TGTGCCAGCAGTTTATCGGGCGCGGGGAATGAGCAGTTCTTC.

The chain links TRBV11-3 to TRBJ2-5, with D possibly being TRBD1 (6 bases). Trimming cost V 5 bases and J 3 bases, with 10 bases left between them. The CDR3 covers 13 residues. Germline CDR1 is SGHNT and CDR2 is YENEEA. CDR3 bases: TGTGCCAGCAGCGTCGAGGGGGAAGAGACCCAGTACTTC. It translates to CASSVEGEETQYF.

This clone was observed a few times. V usage is TRBV9 and J usage is TRBJ2-3, with no clear D. CDR1 and CDR2 from the germline V gene are SGDLS and YYNGEE. The V end lost 0 bases, the J end lost 2 bases, and 10 bases lay between the germline ends. CDR3 length equals 15 residues. CDR3 loop: CASSVGGSLTDTQYF. CDR3 sequence (DNA): TGTGCCAGCAGCGTAGGTGGCTCCCTCACAGATACGCAGTATTTT.

This clone was picked up a small number of times. V and J are TRBV9 and TRBJ2-7; tentatively, D is TRBD2 (5 bases). This CDR3 contains 13 residues. Germline values: CDR1 SGDLS, CDR2 YYNGEE. V lost 4 bases to trimming and J lost 6 bases, with 14 bases between them. As DNA, the CDR3 is TGTGCCAGCAGCCCCGGACTTCCACTCGAGCAGTACTTC. This translates into CASSPGLPLEQYF.

This chain joins TRBV24-1 and TRBJ2-5; tentative D call: TRBD1 (6 bases). V shed 7 bases and J shed 2 bases, with 13 bases lying between them. The germline gives CDR1 KGHDR, CDR2 SFDVKD. CDR3 size: 14 residues. The DNA of the CDR3 is TGTGCCACCAGGGGACGACAGGAACAAGAGACCCAGTACTTC. This encodes CATRGRQEQETQYF.

The chain joins TRBV30 to TRBJ2-5; TRBD1 matches 7 bases. The CDR3 consists of 14 residues. Germline V gives CDR1 GTSNPN, CDR2 SVGIG (reference sequence). The V segment lost 4 bases and the J segment 4 bases; nucleotides outside the gene matches: 9. CDR3 in DNA: TGTGCCTGGACCCCCGGGACAGCACTAGAGACCCAGTACTTC. It yields the protein CAWTPGTALETQYF.

The rearrangement uses TRBV28 and TRBJ2-7; 7 nucleotides line up with TRBD2. Germline V gives CDR1 MDHEN, CDR2 SYDVKM. The trim removed 5 bases at V and 3 bases at J, leaving 10 bases unmatched. CDR3 length: 15 residues. CDR3 nucleotides: TGTGCCAGCAGTACCCGCCAAAGCGGGAACTACGAGCAGTACTTC. Its protein is CASSTRQSGNYEQYF.

This CDR3 is CASSPQERSTEAFF. In DNA form, the CDR3 reads TGTGCCAGCTCACCACAGGAGAGGAGCACTGAAGCTTTCTTT. The chain couples TRBV18 to TRBJ1-1; D uncertain. This CDR3 has 14 residues. Germline CDR1 KGHSH, CDR2 LQKENI. Trimming cost V 1 base and J 4 bases, with 10 bases left between them.

The rearrangement links TRBV27 to TRBJ2-7, with 11 bases matching TRBD1. The CDR3 totals 15 residues. CDR1 is MNHEY and CDR2 is SMNVEV in the germline V gene (reference sequence). With 5 bases clipped from V and 2 bases from J, the junction kept 5 bases outside the gene matches. CDR3 DNA: TGTGCCAGCAGTCTTCCGGGACAGGGGGCCTACGAGCAGTACTTC. This encodes CASSLPGQGAYEQYF.

DNA for the CDR3: TGTGCCAGCAGCGTAGTTGCGGGAGCCCAAGATACGCAGTATTTT. The encoded protein is CASSVVAGAQDTQYF. The chain combines TRBV9 with TRBJ2-3; the match to TRBD2 covers 7 bases. Per germline, CDR1 SGDLS and CDR2 YYNGEE. The CDR3 contains 15 residues. Unmatched junction bases numbered 6, after V lost 0 bases and J lost 5 bases. The full variable domain, its missing parts supplied by reference TRBV9 and TRBJ2-3, is DSGVTQTPKHLITATGQRVTLRCSPRSGDLSVYWYQQSLDQGLQFLIQYYNGEERAKGNILERFSAQQFPDLHSELNLSSLELGDSALYFCASSVVAGAQDTQYFGPGTRLTVL.

This clone was counted a few times. The CDR3 bases are TGTGCCAGCAGTTTAGTGGCAGGGAGGGGCTACACCTTC. Translating gives CASSLVAGRGYTF. The chain recombines TRBV27 with TRBJ1-2; maybe TRBD1 (5 bases). Germline CDR1 reads MNHEY; CDR2 reads SMNVEV (reference sequence). With 2 bases removed from V and 8 bases from J, the gap between germline ends came to 12 bases. The CDR3 is 13 amino acids.

This chain uses TRBV19 with TRBJ1-1; no firm D call. This CDR3 contains 11 residues. With 6 bases removed from V and 3 bases from J, the gap between germline ends came to 5 bases. Germline V gene data show CDR1 as LNHDA and CDR2 as SQIVND (reference sequence). CDR3 protein: CASSGDTEAFF. CDR3 sequence (DNA): TGTGCCAGTAGCGGAGACACTGAAGCTTTCTTT.

J is TRBJ2-3 and V is TRBV6-5; D remains unclear. The CDR3 runs 16 residues. Per the germline V gene, CDR1 is MNHEY and CDR2 is SVGAGI. Trimming took 0 bases from V and 2 from J, leaving 12 bases between them. Here the CDR3 DNA reads TGTGCCAGCAGTTACTCGATCGGTAGTCTCACAGATACGCAGTATTTT. It encodes CASSYSIGSLTDTQYF.

This clone was counted a few times. This rearrangement joins TRBV11-2 to TRBJ1-2, with 9 bases matching TRBD1. CDR1 is SGHAT, CDR2 FQNNGV, per germline. The CDR3 consists of 17 residues. J lost 2 bases, V lost 6 bases, and 13 bases had no gene match. CDR3 region: CASRPYRGRMSNYGYTF. The CDR3, as DNA: TGTGCCAGCAGGCCCTACAGGGGGCGCATGAGCAACTATGGCTACACCTTC.

The chain employs TRBV24-1 and TRBJ2-5; 7 bases are a match to TRBD1. The V and J ends lost 3 bases and 4 bases, in that order; junction bases with no gene match: 4. The CDR3 is made up of 14 amino acids. CDR1 and CDR2 from the germline V gene are KGHDR and SFDVKD. The chain's CDR3 is CATSDDGTVETQYF. CDR3 in DNA: TGTGCCACCAGTGATGACGGGACAGTAGAGACCCAGTACTTC.

This clone appeared a single time. This rearrangement joins TRBV11-3 to TRBJ2-3; maybe TRBD2 (6 bases). This CDR3 spans 12 amino acids. The germline CDR1 and CDR2 sequences are SGHNT and YENEEA. Trimming shortened V by 5 bases and J by 6 bases, and 9 bases separated the two germline ends. In DNA, the CDR3 is TGTGCCAGCAGCCGGGGGTTGGATACGCAGTATTTT. Translation: CASSRGLDTQYF.

J is TRBJ2-1 and V is TRBV4-3, with 7 bases fitting TRBD2. Germline CDR1 is LGHNA and CDR2 is YSLEER. J lost 5 bases, V lost 5 bases, and 9 bases had no gene match. This CDR3 is 15 amino acids long. For the CDR3, the DNA is TGCGCCAGCAGCTTGCGACTAGCTGGGGACAATGAGCAGTTCTTC. Translation gives CASSLRLAGDNEQFF.

The chain is built from TRBV30 and TRBJ2-1; D is perhaps TRBD2 (6 bases). CDR1 and CDR2 (germline): GTSNPN, SVGIG (reference sequence). The CDR3 contains 13 residues. Deletions cut 2 bases from V and 7 bases from J, with 12 bases between. In DNA form, the CDR3 reads TGTGCCTGGAGTACGGGGGAGCGAAATGAGCAGTTCTTC. Translating it yields CAWSTGERNEQFF. The entire variable domain, with the rest obtained from reference TRBV30 and TRBJ2-1, is as follows: SQTIHQWPATLVQPVGSPLSLECTVEGTSNPNLYWYRQAAGRGLQLLFYSVGIGQISSEVPQNLSASRPQDRQFILSSKKLLLSDSGFYLCAWSTGERNEQFFGPGTRLTVL.

For the CDR3, the DNA is TGTGCCAGCAGCAGGGTGGTCAAAAACATTCAGTACTTC. This gives the protein CASSRVVKNIQYF. The chain couples TRBV28 to TRBJ2-4, with a possible D match to TRBD1 (5 bases). Germline V gene sequence: CDR1 MDHEN, CDR2 SYDVKM. The CDR3 covers 13 residues. The V gene lost 6 bases and the J gene lost 3 bases, with 9 bases spanning the gap.

This chain joins TRBV20-1 and TRBJ1-5, with TRBD1 matching over 10 bases. CDR3 length: 15 residues. Germline-derived CDR1 and CDR2 are DFQATT and SNEGSKA (reference sequence). The V and J ends lost 3 bases and 6 bases, in that order; junction bases with no gene match: 8. This CDR3 reads CSASPGTGEAQPQHF. The DNA for the CDR3 is TGCAGTGCTAGTCCCGGGACAGGGGAGGCTCAGCCCCAGCATTTT.

The V call is TRBV4-1, the J call TRBJ1-2; 8 bases agree with TRBD1. Germline CDR1 MGHRA, CDR2 YSYEKL. CDR3 length: 16 amino acids. Unmatched junction bases numbered 5, after V lost 0 bases and J lost 2 bases. The CDR3 loop reads CASSQDQGQVNYGYTF. The CDR3 bases are TGCGCCAGCAGCCAAGATCAGGGACAGGTGAACTATGGCTACACCTTC.

The chain carries TRBV3-1 (or the pseudogene TRBV3-2) and TRBJ1-1, with 10 bases aligning to TRBD1. CDR1 and CDR2 (germline): LGHDT, YNNKEL (reference sequence). V lost 4 bases to trimming and J lost 2 bases; unmatched junction nucleotides: 7. The CDR3 consists of 16 residues. CDR3 protein: CASSPTGQGRNTEAFF. The CDR3 nucleotides are TGTGCCAGCAGCCCGACGGGACAGGGGAGAAACACTGAAGCTTTCTTT.

The chain carries TRBV28 and TRBJ1-1; possibly TRBD1 for D (5 bases). Trimming cost V 5 bases and J 0 bases, with 10 bases left between them. The CDR3 covers 14 residues. The germline V gene encodes CDR1 MDHEN and CDR2 SYDVKM. The CDR3 sequence: CASSDSPMNTEAFF. The CDR3 DNA is TGTGCCAGCAGTGACAGTCCCATGAACACTGAAGCTTTCTTT.

The chain joins TRBV7-6 to TRBJ2-6; D is perhaps TRBD2 (6 bases). Trimming shortened V by 0 bases and J by 3 bases, and 12 bases separated the two germline ends. CDR1 is SGHVS and CDR2 is FNYEAQ in the germline V gene. The CDR3 sequence is 17 residues long. CDR3 region: CASSLAGQGGGANVLTF. CDR3 in DNA: TGTGCCAGCAGCTTAGCAGGTCAGGGAGGTGGGGCCAACGTCCTGACTTTC.